The rows below give T cell receptor beta chains drawn from one sample of a study of OX40 agonist ivuxolimab in advanced cancers. The method was immunoSEQ multiplex PCR; TCRdb's version includes in-frame clones alone and lacks a portion of them. The data show around 65,000 clones, with 88% seen just once and roughly 5% held by the top ten. This specimen was CD4+ or CD8+ T cells sorted from blood, taken in a trial of the OX40 agonist ivuxolimab. The receptors derive from an adult with an advanced solid tumor such as melanoma, head and neck, liver or kidney cancer. Each CDR3 is given with its conserved first and last residue. Fields, in order: J gene, clone size, V gene, D gene, CDR3 protein, CDR3 DNA. The D gene is left open where the match is weak. Size is stated for part of the rows, as once, few or many counts, or as a class when the clone is expanded.

TRBJ1-5,once,TRBV28,NA,CASGPHEGTPLHSNQPQHF,TGTGCCAGCGGACCCCATGAAGGGACACCGCTTCATAGCAATCAGCCCCAGCATTTT
TRBJ2-1,NA,TRBV5-4,NA,CASRPDGMRGNNEQFF,TGTGCCAGCAGACCCGATGGCATGAGAGGTAACAATGAGCAGTTCTTC
TRBJ1-1,NA,TRBV27,NA,CASSEGLTMNTEAFF,TGTGCCAGCAGTGAGGGGCTGACCATGAACACTGAAGCTTTCTTT
TRBJ2-3,NA,TRBV7-2,NA,CASSLSDTQYF,TGTGCCAGCAGCTTATCCGATACGCAGTATTTT
TRBJ2-1,NA,TRBV18,TRBD2,CASSPAGVGNEQFF,TGTGCCAGCTCACCGGCGGGAGTAGGCAATGAGCAGTTCTTC
TRBJ1-2,NA,TRBV11-2,NA,CASSLEEGIGYTF,TGTGCCAGCAGCTTAGAAGAGGGAATAGGCTACACCTTC
TRBJ1-6,NA,TRBV9,TRBD1,CASSVTGDNSPLHF,TGTGCCAGCAGCGTAACAGGGGACAATTCACCCCTCCACTTT
TRBJ1-3,NA,TRBV28,NA,CASSLPPHGNTIYF,TGTGCCAGCAGTTTACCTCCCCATGGAAACACCATATATTTT
TRBJ1-5,NA,TRBV28,NA,CASIQENQPQHF,TGTGCCAGCATACAGGAAAATCAGCCCCAGCATTTT
TRBJ2-2,NA,TRBV19,NA,CASSSPVTATGELFF,TGTGCCAGTAGTTCTCCCGTGACAGCCACCGGGGAGCTGTTTTTT
TRBJ2-1,once,TRBV19,TRBD2,CASSKPGGAFRNSYNEQFF,TGTGCCAGTAGCAAACCCGGGGGGGCCTTTCGAAACTCCTACAATGAGCAGTTCTTC
TRBJ2-3,NA,TRBV5-1,TRBD2,CASSLASGRTDTQYF,TGCGCCAGCAGCTTGGCTAGCGGACGCACAGATACGCAGTATTTT
TRBJ2-1,NA,TRBV5-4,NA,CASSPRDFYNEQFF,TGTGCCAGCAGCCCGAGGGACTTCTACAATGAGCAGTTCTTC
TRBJ2-7,NA,TRBV7-2,NA,CASSSPTYSSYEQYF,TGTGCCAGCAGCTCCCCTACCTATAGCTCCTACGAGCAGTACTTC
TRBJ2-2,NA,TRBV18,NA,CASSSLPTANTGELFF,TGTGCCAGCTCATCGCTGCCTACAGCGAACACCGGGGAGCTGTTTTTT
TRBJ1-5,NA,TRBV7-4,TRBD1,CASSLTGARQPQHF,TGTGCCAGCAGCTTGACAGGGGCTAGGCAGCCCCAGCATTTT
TRBJ1-2,NA,TRBV28,TRBD1,CALTGASGYTF,TGTGCCCTGACAGGGGCGAGTGGCTACACCTTC
TRBJ1-2,NA,TRBV21-1,NA,CASSYPRQAANYGYTF,TGTGCCAGCAGCTATCCTAGACAGGCCGCTAACTATGGCTACACCTTC
TRBJ2-2,NA,TRBV10-3,NA,CAILGPSDTGELFF,TGTGCCATCTTGGGACCCTCGGACACCGGGGAGCTGTTTTTT
TRBJ1-5,NA,TRBV7-2,NA,CASSFTSDQPQHF,TGTGCCAGCAGCTTTACTAGCGATCAGCCCCAGCATTTT
TRBJ1-5,NA,TRBV6-1,NA,CASSEQGGSNQPQHF,TGTGCCAGCAGCGAACAGGGTGGGAGCAATCAGCCCCAGCATTTT
TRBJ2-2,NA,TRBV5-4,NA,CASRGGTQNTGELFF,TGTGCCAGCAGGGGGGGGACACAGAACACCGGGGAGCTGTTTTTT
TRBJ1-1,NA,TRBV28,NA,CASTIGDLRTEAFF,TGTGCCAGCACTATCGGAGATCTGAGAACTGAAGCTTTCTTT
TRBJ2-3,NA,TRBV6-4,TRBD2,CASSPLWTSGGRTDTQYF,TGTGCCAGCAGTCCCCTCTGGACTAGCGGGGGCCGCACAGATACGCAGTATTTT
TRBJ2-7,NA,TRBV9,NA,CASSVGEDPAYEQYF,TGTGCCAGCAGCGTAGGGGAGGATCCCGCCTACGAGCAGTACTTC
TRBJ1-4,NA,TRBV15,TRBD1,CATSIRDRGWANEKLFF,TGTGCCACCAGCATACGGGACAGGGGGTGGGCCAATGAAAAACTGTTTTTT
TRBJ1-2,few,TRBV27,NA,CASSLSLSGVNYGYTF,TGTGCCAGCAGTTTAAGTCTGTCCGGGGTCAACTATGGCTACACCTTC
TRBJ2-1,NA,TRBV7-2,NA,CASSSSFSVEQFF,TGTGCCAGCAGCTCCTCGTTTAGCGTTGAGCAGTTCTTC
TRBJ1-2,NA,TRBV2,NA,CASTPSGGYTF,TGTGCCAGCACCCCAAGCGGTGGCTACACCTTC
TRBJ2-7,NA,TRBV27,TRBD2,CASSSTSGSGGEQYF,TGTGCCAGCAGTTCGACTAGCGGGAGTGGGGGCGAGCAGTACTTC
TRBJ2-3,NA,TRBV7-9,TRBD2,CASSSGTSGRALSTDTQYF,TGTGCCAGCAGCTCCGGGACTAGCGGGAGGGCCCTTTCGACAGATACGCAGTATTTT
TRBJ2-7,NA,TRBV9,TRBD1,CASSVAGTGSSYEQYF,TGTGCCAGCAGCGTAGCTGGGACAGGGAGCTCCTACGAGCAGTACTTC
TRBJ1-2,NA,TRBV6-6,TRBD1,CASSWTGSYGYTF,TGTGCCAGCTCATGGACAGGGTCCTATGGCTACACCTTC
TRBJ2-5,NA,TRBV2,NA,CARTGTQETQYF,TGTGCCAGAACCGGGACCCAAGAGACCCAGTACTTC
TRBJ1-3,NA,TRBV7-9,NA,CASSPSNPTGNTIYF,TGTGCCAGCAGCCCAAGCAACCCCACTGGAAACACCATATATTTT
TRBJ2-3,few,TRBV28,TRBD2,CASSTMWGDGLAGATDTQYF,TGTGCCAGCAGCACCATGTGGGGGGATGGACTAGCGGGAGCAACAGATACGCAGTATTTT
TRBJ1-2,NA,TRBV28,NA,CASSSLSGYTF,TGTGCCAGCAGTTCCCTATCGGGCTACACCTTC
TRBJ1-2,once,TRBV6-1,NA,CASQTWGDDGYTF,TGTGCCAGCCAGACCTGGGGGGACGATGGCTACACCTTC
TRBJ2-3,NA,TRBV18,NA,CASSPPGVADTQYF,TGTGCCAGCTCACCCCCAGGGGTGGCGGATACGCAGTATTTT
TRBJ2-7,NA,TRBV6-5,TRBD1,CASSSHRGTYEQYF,TGTGCCAGCAGTTCCCACAGGGGGACTTACGAGCAGTACTTC
TRBJ1-5,NA,TRBV28,TRBD1,CASSVPGGEIQPQHF,TGTGCCAGCAGTGTTCCAGGGGGCGAAATTCAGCCCCAGCATTTT
TRBJ2-1,NA,TRBV9,NA,CASSVIEGRLGPNEQFF,TGTGCCAGCAGCGTAATAGAAGGGCGGCTAGGCCCCAATGAGCAGTTCTTC
TRBJ1-5,NA,TRBV10-3,NA,CATAGRADGQPQHF,TGTGCCACCGCGGGCCGAGCGGACGGTCAGCCCCAGCATTTT
TRBJ1-1,NA,TRBV27,NA,CASSLGSNTEAFF,TGTGCCAGCAGTTTAGGGTCTAACACTGAAGCTTTCTTT
TRBJ1-1,NA,TRBV5-1,NA,CASSAKVGVGTEAFF,TGCGCCAGCAGCGCCAAGGTGGGGGTGGGCACTGAAGCTTTCTTT
TRBJ2-5,NA,TRBV12-5,NA,CASGLQADETQYF,TGTGCTAGTGGTTTGCAAGCTGATGAGACCCAGTACTTC